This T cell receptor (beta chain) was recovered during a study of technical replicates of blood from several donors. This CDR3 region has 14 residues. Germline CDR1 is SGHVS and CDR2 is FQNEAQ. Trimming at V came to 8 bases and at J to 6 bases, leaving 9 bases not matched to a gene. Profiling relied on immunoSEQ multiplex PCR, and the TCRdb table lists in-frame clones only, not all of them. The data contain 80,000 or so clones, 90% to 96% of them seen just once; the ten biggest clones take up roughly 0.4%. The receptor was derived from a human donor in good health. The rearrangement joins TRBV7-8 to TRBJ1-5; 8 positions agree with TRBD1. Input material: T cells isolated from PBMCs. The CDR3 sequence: CASDPGGEGQPQHF. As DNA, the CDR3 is TGTGCCAGCGACCCAGGGGGCGAGGGTCAGCCCCAGCATTTT.